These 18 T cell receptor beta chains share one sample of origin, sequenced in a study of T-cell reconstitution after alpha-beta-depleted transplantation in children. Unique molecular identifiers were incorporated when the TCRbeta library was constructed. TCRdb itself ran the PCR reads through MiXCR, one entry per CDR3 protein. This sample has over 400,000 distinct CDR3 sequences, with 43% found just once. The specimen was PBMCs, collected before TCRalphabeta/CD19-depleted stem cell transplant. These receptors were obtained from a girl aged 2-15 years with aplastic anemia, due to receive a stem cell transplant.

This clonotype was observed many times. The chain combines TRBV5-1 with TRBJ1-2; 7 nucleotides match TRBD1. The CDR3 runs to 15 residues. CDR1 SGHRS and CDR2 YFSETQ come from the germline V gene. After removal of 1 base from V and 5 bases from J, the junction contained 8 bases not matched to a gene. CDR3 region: CASSLTGDSSYGYTF. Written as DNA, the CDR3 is TGCGCCAGCAGCTTGACAGGGGATTCCTCTTATGGCTACACCTTC.

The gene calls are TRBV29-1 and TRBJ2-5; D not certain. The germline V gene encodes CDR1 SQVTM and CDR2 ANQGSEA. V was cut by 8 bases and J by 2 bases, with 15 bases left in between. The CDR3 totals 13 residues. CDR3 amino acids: CSFSRATQETQYF. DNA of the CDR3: TGCAGCTTTTCTAGGGCTACTCAAGAGACCCAGTACTTC. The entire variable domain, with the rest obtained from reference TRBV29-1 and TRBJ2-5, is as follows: SAVISQKPSRDICQRGTSLTIQCQVDSQVTMMFWYRQQPGQSLTLIATANQGSEATYESGFVIDKFPISRPNLTFSTLTVSNMSPEDSSIYLCSFSRATQETQYFGPGTRLLVL.

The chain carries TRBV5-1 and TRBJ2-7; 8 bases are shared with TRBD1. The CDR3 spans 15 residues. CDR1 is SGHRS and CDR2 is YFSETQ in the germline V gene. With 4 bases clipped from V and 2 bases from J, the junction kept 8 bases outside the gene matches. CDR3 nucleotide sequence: TGCGCCAGCAGCGCCTACAGGGGGGAAACCTACGAGCAGTACTTC. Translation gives CASSAYRGETYEQYF.

DNA for the CDR3: TGTGCCTGGAGTGGACAGGGGTTGGATGGCTACACCTTC. Translation: CAWSGQGLDGYTF. The chain couples TRBV30 to TRBJ1-2; 8 nucleotides match TRBD1. Germline V lookup: CDR1 GTSNPN, CDR2 SVGIG (reference sequence). CDR3 size: 13 residues. J lost 6 bases, V lost 1 base, and 4 bases had no gene match.

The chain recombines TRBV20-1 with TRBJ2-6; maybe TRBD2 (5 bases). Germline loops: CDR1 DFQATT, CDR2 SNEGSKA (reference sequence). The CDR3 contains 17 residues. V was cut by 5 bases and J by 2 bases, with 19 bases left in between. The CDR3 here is CSASGGYQGTGANVLTF. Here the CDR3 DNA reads TGCAGTGCTTCCGGCGGGTATCAAGGGACTGGGGCCAACGTCCTGACTTTC.

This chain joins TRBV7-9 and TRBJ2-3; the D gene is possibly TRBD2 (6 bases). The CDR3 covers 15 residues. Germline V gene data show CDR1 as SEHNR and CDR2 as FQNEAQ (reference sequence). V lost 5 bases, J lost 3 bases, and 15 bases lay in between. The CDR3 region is CASSLHLGGTDTQYF. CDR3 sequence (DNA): TGTGCCAGCAGCCTACATCTTGGAGGGACAGATACGCAGTATTTT.

The CDR3: CASSLEGGGSNQPQHF. CDR3 in DNA: TGCGCCAGCAGCTTGGAAGGGGGCGGGAGCAATCAGCCCCAGCATTTT. This sequence joins TRBV5-1 and TRBJ1-5; 7 nucleotides line up with TRBD1. The CDR3 covers 16 residues. Trimming removed 0 bases from V and 1 base from J; junction bases left unmatched: 4. Germline loops: CDR1 SGHRS, CDR2 YFSETQ.

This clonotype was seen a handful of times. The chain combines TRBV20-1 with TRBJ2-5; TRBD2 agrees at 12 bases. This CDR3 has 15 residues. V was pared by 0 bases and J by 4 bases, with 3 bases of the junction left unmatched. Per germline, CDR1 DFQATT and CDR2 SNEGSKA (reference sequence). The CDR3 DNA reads TGCAGTGCTAGAGATCTAGCGGGAGGGAGAGAGACCCAGTACTTC. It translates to CSARDLAGGRETQYF.

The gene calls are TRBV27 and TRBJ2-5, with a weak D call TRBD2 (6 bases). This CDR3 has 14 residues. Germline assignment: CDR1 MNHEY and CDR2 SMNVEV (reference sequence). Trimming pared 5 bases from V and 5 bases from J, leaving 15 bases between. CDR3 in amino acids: CASSQGGGEETQYF. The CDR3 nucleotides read TGTGCCAGCAGTCAGGGAGGCGGGGAGGAGACCCAGTACTTC.

The CDR3 loop reads CSARVGSQGGYTF. The CDR3 DNA follows: TGCAGTGCTAGGGTGGGCAGCCAAGGGGGCTACACCTTC. This rearrangement joins TRBV20-1 to TRBJ1-2; D call uncertain. The CDR3 has 13 residues. The germline V gene encodes CDR1 DFQATT and CDR2 SNEGSKA (reference sequence). V dropped 3 bases and J dropped 8 bases, with 16 bases sitting between them.

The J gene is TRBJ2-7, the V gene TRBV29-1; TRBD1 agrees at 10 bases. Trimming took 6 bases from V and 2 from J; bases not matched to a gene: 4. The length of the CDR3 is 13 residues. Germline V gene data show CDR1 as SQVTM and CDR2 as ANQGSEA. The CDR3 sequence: CSVGTGVTYEQYF. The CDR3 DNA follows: TGCAGCGTAGGGACAGGGGTCACCTACGAGCAGTACTTC.

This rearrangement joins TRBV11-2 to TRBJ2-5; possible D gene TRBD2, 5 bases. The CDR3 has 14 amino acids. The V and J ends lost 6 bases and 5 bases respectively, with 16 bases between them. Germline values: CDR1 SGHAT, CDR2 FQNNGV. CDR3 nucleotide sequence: TGTGCCAGCAGACGGACTGATCACGGGGAGACCCAGTACTTC. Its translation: CASRRTDHGETQYF.

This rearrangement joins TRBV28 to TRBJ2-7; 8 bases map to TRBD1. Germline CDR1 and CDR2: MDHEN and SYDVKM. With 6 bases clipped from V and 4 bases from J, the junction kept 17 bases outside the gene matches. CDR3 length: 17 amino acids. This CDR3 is CASSQNYGQGILYEQYF. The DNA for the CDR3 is TGTGCCAGCAGCCAAAATTATGGACAGGGAATCTTATACGAGCAGTACTTC.

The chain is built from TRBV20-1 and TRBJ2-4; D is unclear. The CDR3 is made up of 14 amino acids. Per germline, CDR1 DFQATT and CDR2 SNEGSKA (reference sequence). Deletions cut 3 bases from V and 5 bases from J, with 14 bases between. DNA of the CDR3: TGCAGTGCTAGGGGTCCGATATTTGAAAACATTCAGTACTTC. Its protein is CSARGPIFENIQYF.

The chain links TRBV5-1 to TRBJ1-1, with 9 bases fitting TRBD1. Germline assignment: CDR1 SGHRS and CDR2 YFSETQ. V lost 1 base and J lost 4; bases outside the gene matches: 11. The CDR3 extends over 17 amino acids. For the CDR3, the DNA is TGCGCCAGCAGCTTGAAACAGGGGGCACGGGGGAGCACTGAAGCTTTCTTT. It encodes CASSLKQGARGSTEAFF.

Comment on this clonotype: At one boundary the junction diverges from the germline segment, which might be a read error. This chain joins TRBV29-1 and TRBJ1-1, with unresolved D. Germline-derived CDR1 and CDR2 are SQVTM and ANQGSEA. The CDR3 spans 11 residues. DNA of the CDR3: TGCAGCGTTGAACGCCTGGCGGGTTCGGATTTT. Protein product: CSVERLAGSDF.

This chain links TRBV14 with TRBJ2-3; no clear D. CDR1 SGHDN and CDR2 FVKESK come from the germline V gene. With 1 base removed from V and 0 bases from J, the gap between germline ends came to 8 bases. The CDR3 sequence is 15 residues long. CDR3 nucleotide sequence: TGTGCCAGCAGCCAAGGAATCACCAGCACAGATACGCAGTATTTT. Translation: CASSQGITSTDTQYF.

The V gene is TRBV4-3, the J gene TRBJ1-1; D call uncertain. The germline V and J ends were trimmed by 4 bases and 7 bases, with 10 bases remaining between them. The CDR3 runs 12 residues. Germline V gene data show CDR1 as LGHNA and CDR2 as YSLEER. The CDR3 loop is CASSLGTSEAFF. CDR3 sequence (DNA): TGCGCCAGCAGCCTAGGAACGAGTGAAGCTTTCTTT.